Listed here are 23 T cell receptor beta chains from one sample, sequenced in a study of cytomegalovirus exposure and HLA in healthy donors. The PCR was carried out with 60 Vbeta primers and 13 Jbeta primers. The protocol was immunoSEQ multiplex PCR, while the TCRdb copy is restricted to in-frame clones and leaves out a portion. The sample holds some 140,000 clones, about three quarters seen once. What was sequenced was PBMCs. These receptors came from a woman aged 40 to 50 in good health and CMV-seronegative.

V is TRBV7-8 and J is TRBJ2-7; TRBD1 agrees at 10 bases. The CDR3 totals 16 residues. Germline CDR1 reads SGHVS; CDR2 reads FQNEAQ. J was trimmed by 8 bases and V by 7 bases; bases with no gene match: 17. The chain's CDR3 is CASNPRGQGVSLQQYF. CDR3 sequence (DNA): TGTGCCAGCAACCCCAGAGGACAGGGGGTCTCGCTACAGCAGTACTTC. The full variable domain, its missing parts supplied by reference TRBV7-8 and TRBJ2-7, is GAGVSQSPRYKVAKRGQDVALRCDPISGHVSLFWYQQALGQGPEFLTYFQNEAQLDKSGLPSDRFFAERPEGSVSTLKIQRTQQEDSAVYLCASNPRGQGVSLQQYFGPGTRLTVT.

The genes are TRBV5-1 and TRBJ2-3, with 7 bases identical to TRBD1. Per the germline V gene, CDR1 is SGHRS and CDR2 is YFSETQ. After removal of 4 bases from V and 3 bases from J, the junction contained 14 bases not matched to a gene. CDR3 length: 17 amino acids. The DNA of the CDR3 is TGCGCCAGCAGCAGGACGCCGGGACAGCAACTAACAGATACGCAGTATTTT. This sequence encodes CASSRTPGQQLTDTQYF.

The chain carries TRBV6-1 and TRBJ1-4; D remains ambiguous. Germline V lookup: CDR1 MNHNS, CDR2 SASEGT. V shed 8 bases and J shed 5 bases, with 15 bases lying between them. CDR3 length: 14 amino acids. CDR3: CASLLGPSNEKLFF. DNA for the CDR3: TGTGCCAGCCTCCTCGGTCCCTCGAATGAAAAACTGTTTTTT.

The chain has TRBV5-8 and TRBJ1-5; 11 nucleotides agree with TRBD1. Germline V gene lookup returns CDR1 SGHTS and CDR2 YDEGEE. This CDR3 is built from 13 residues. Trimming at V came to 8 bases and at J to 8 bases, leaving 6 bases not matched to a gene. The CDR3 protein is CASRTGGAEPQHF. CDR3 sequence (DNA): TGTGCCAGTAGGACAGGGGGCGCCGAGCCCCAGCATTTT. Complete variable domain (other parts from reference TRBV5-8 and TRBJ1-5): EAGVTQSPTHLIKTRGQQATLRCSPISGHTSVYWYQQALGLGLQFLLWYDEGEERNRGNFPPRFSGRQFPNYSSELNVNALELEDSALYLCASRTGGAEPQHFGDGTRLSIL.

The CDR3 DNA is TGTGCCAGCAAAATAGCGGGAGCCTACAATGAGCAGTTCTTC. This encodes CASKIAGAYNEQFF. This sequence joins TRBV28 and TRBJ2-1, with 9 positions matching TRBD2. This CDR3 contains 14 residues. Germline values: CDR1 MDHEN, CDR2 SYDVKM. V lost 7 bases to trimming and J lost 2 bases; unmatched junction nucleotides: 3.

The chain links TRBV25-1 to TRBJ1-4; tentative D call: TRBD1 (6 bases). The CDR3 contains 15 residues. The ends were cut back, 2 bases at V and 7 bases at J, with 14 bases in the middle. Per the germline V gene, CDR1 is MGHDK and CDR2 is SYGVNS. CDR3: CASSELGAVGEKLFF. CDR3 DNA: TGTGCCAGCAGTGAACTGGGGGCGGTCGGTGAAAAACTGTTTTTT.

This rearrangement joins TRBV7-9 to TRBJ2-1; D perhaps matches TRBD2 (5 bases). V was trimmed by 2 bases and J by 6 bases, leaving 14 bases between them. The CDR3 extends over 15 amino acids. Per the germline V gene, CDR1 is SEHNR and CDR2 is FQNEAQ (reference sequence). CDR3 nucleotide sequence: TGTGCCAGCAGCTTAAGCCAACTCAGCGGCAATGAGCAGTTCTTC. It translates to CASSLSQLSGNEQFF.

This clone was detected a few times. The rearrangement joins TRBV5-1 to TRBJ2-1; 10 nucleotides align to TRBD1. The CDR3 spans 16 residues. CDR1 SGHRS and CDR2 YFSETQ come from the germline V gene. The J segment lost 7 bases and the V segment lost 1 base, leaving 8 bases of the junction unmatched. CDR3 nucleotides: TGCGCCAGCAGCTTGCGGATGGGACAGGGGTGGAATGAGCAGTTCTTC. This translates into CASSLRMGQGWNEQFF.

The count of this clone is one. The gene calls are TRBV7-9 and TRBJ1-6; weak D call: TRBD1 (6 bases). This CDR3 is 14 amino acids long. V lost 5 bases to trimming and J lost 5 bases, with 10 bases between them. In germline, CDR1 is SEHNR, CDR2 FQNEAQ (reference sequence). CDR3 region: CASSRTDHNSPLHF. The CDR3 DNA sequence: TGTGCCAGCAGCCGGACAGACCATAATTCACCCCTCCACTTT.

The chain combines TRBV4-1 with TRBJ2-3, with TRBD2 matching 12 bases. This CDR3 has 18 amino acids. Unmatched junction bases numbered 14, after V lost 4 bases and J lost 6 bases. CDR1 is MGHRA, CDR2 YSYEKL, per germline. Here the CDR3 reads CASSPHPRTSGEGDTQYF. The CDR3 bases are TGCGCCAGCAGCCCACACCCCCGGACTAGCGGGGAGGGGGATACGCAGTATTTT.

The V gene is TRBV6-6, the J gene TRBJ1-5, with D perhaps TRBD1 (5 bases). The CDR3 contains 16 residues. Germline CDR1 is MNHNY and CDR2 is SVGAGI (reference sequence). The V gene lost 1 base and the J gene lost 4 bases, with 14 bases spanning the gap. The CDR3 coding sequence is TGTGCCAGCAGTTACTATGGGGCAGGACAAAATCAGCCCCAGCATTTT. This gives the protein CASSYYGAGQNQPQHF.

V gene TRBV19 combines with J gene TRBJ2-2; 15 positions agree with TRBD2. Per the germline V gene, CDR1 is LNHDA and CDR2 is SQIVND (reference sequence). The CDR3 covers 16 residues. V lost 8 bases to trimming and J lost 4 bases; unmatched junction nucleotides: 5. The CDR3 nucleotides are TGTGCCAGTCGGACTAGCGGGGGGGAAGGCACCGGGGAGCTGTTTTTT. Its protein product is CASRTSGGEGTGELFF. Full variable domain (remainder filled in from reference TRBV19 and TRBJ2-2): DGGITQSPKYLFRKEGQNVTLSCEQNLNHDAMYWYRQDPGQGLRLIYYSQIVNDFQKGDIAEGYSVSREKKESFPLTVTSAQKNPTAFYLCASRTSGGEGTGELFFGEGSRLTVL.

J is TRBJ2-3 and V is TRBV11-2; 7 bases are a match to TRBD2. In germline, CDR1 is SGHAT, CDR2 FQNNGV. V was clipped by 1 base and J by 2 bases; unmatched bases: 3. This CDR3 is 15 amino acids long. The DNA of the CDR3 is TGTGCCAGCAGCTTAGGGGGGGGACTCACAGATACGCAGTATTTT. This encodes CASSLGGGLTDTQYF.

The chain joins TRBV29-1 to TRBJ2-1; 10 bases fit TRBD2. This CDR3 is built from 14 residues. Germline CDR1 reads SQVTM; CDR2 reads ANQGSEA. With 4 bases clipped from V and 5 bases from J, the junction kept 5 bases outside the gene matches. The CDR3 loop is CSVASSGGDNEQFF. CDR3 nucleotides: TGCAGCGTTGCGTCTAGCGGGGGAGACAATGAGCAGTTCTTC.

The chain employs TRBV7-3 and TRBJ2-3; 9 bases agree with TRBD2. From germline, CDR1 is SGHTA and CDR2 FQGTGA. The CDR3 spans 15 residues. Trimming removed 4 bases from V and 5 bases from J; junction bases left unmatched: 7. Here the CDR3 reads CASSSRGGPEDTQYF. The CDR3 DNA reads as TGTGCCAGCAGCTCGCGGGGGGGGCCGGAAGATACGCAGTATTTT.

The rearrangement links TRBV7-9 to TRBJ1-4; the D is unclear. CDR3 length: 15 amino acids. Germline CDR1 reads SEHNR; CDR2 reads FQNEAQ (reference sequence). Trimming pared 5 bases from V and 2 bases from J, leaving 12 bases between. The CDR3 region is CASSMLTETNEKLFF. The CDR3 nucleotides read TGTGCCAGCAGCATGTTAACAGAGACTAATGAAAAACTGTTTTTT.

This CDR3 is CASSHLRGGSGANVLTF. The CDR3 region has the DNA TGTGCCAGTAGTCACCTTCGGGGGGGTTCCGGGGCCAACGTCCTGACTTTC. The rearrangement uses TRBV19 and TRBJ2-6; 8 bases are shared with TRBD2. The trim removed 5 bases at V and 4 bases at J, leaving 10 bases unmatched. The length of the CDR3 is 17 residues. The germline V gene encodes CDR1 LNHDA and CDR2 SQIVND (reference sequence).

The V gene is TRBV14, the J gene TRBJ2-5; 13 nucleotides line up with TRBD2. With 0 bases clipped from V and 4 bases from J, the junction kept 11 bases outside the gene matches. From germline, CDR1 is SGHDN and CDR2 FVKESK. CDR3 length: 19 amino acids. This CDR3 is CASSQEPGTSGDIVETQYF. The CDR3 nucleotides read TGTGCCAGCAGCCAAGAACCCGGGACTAGCGGGGATATTGTAGAGACCCAGTACTTC. Filled out from reference TRBV14 and TRBJ2-5, the complete variable domain reads EAGVTQFPSHSVIEKGQTVTLRCDPISGHDNLYWYRRVMGKEIKFLLHFVKESKQDESGMPNNRFLAERTGGTYSTLKVQPAELEDSGVYFCASSQEPGTSGDIVETQYFGPGTRLLVL.

V is TRBV18 and J is TRBJ1-1; 7 positions match TRBD1. The length of the CDR3 is 16 residues. Germline loops: CDR1 KGHSH, CDR2 LQKENI. Trimming at V came to 2 bases and at J to 4 bases, leaving 10 bases not matched to a gene. As DNA, the CDR3 is TGTGCCAGCTCACCAGTTGAGACAGGGACGGGCACTGAAGCTTTCTTT. The encoded protein is CASSPVETGTGTEAFF.

The chain links TRBV4-3 to TRBJ1-4; 7 nucleotides align to TRBD1. The CDR3 is made up of 16 amino acids. CDR1 and CDR2 (germline): LGHNA, YSLEER. The V segment lost 5 bases and the J segment 6 bases; nucleotides outside the gene matches: 12. CDR3 sequence (DNA): TGCGCCAGCAGCAACGGCCTCGGGACAGCTTATGAAAAACTGTTTTTT. As protein: CASSNGLGTAYEKLFF.

The chain links TRBV2 to TRBJ1-4; possible D gene TRBD1, 5 bases. Deletions cut 6 bases from V and 6 bases from J, with 11 bases between. The CDR3 length is 13 residues. Germline CDR1 is SNHLY and CDR2 is FYNNEI. CDR3 sequence (DNA): TGTGCCAGCAGCAGGGTTTCGGATGAAAAACTGTTTTTT. This sequence encodes CASSRVSDEKLFF.

The CDR3 protein is CASNQYFPNTIYF. CDR3 nucleotide sequence: TGTGCCAGCAACCAATACTTTCCGAACACCATATATTTT. This rearrangement joins TRBV21-1 to TRBJ1-3. TRBV21-1 is described as a pseudogene. The CDR3 is 13 residues long.

The chain carries TRBV19 and TRBJ2-1; possible D gene TRBD2, 6 bases. The CDR3 is made up of 19 amino acids. Trimming stripped 5 bases from V and 7 bases from J, with 30 bases between. The germline CDR1 and CDR2 sequences are LNHDA and SQIVND (reference sequence). CDR3 region: CASSRRWSGGGTEQNEQFF. CDR3 bases: TGTGCCAGTAGTCGCAGGTGGTCAGGTGGGGGGACGGAGCAGAATGAGCAGTTCTTC. Supplemented by reference TRBV19 and TRBJ2-1, the full variable domain reads DGGITQSPKYLFRKEGQNVTLSCEQNLNHDAMYWYRQDPGQGLRLIYYSQIVNDFQKGDIAEGYSVSREKKESFPLTVTSAQKNPTAFYLCASSRRWSGGGTEQNEQFFGPGTRLTVL.